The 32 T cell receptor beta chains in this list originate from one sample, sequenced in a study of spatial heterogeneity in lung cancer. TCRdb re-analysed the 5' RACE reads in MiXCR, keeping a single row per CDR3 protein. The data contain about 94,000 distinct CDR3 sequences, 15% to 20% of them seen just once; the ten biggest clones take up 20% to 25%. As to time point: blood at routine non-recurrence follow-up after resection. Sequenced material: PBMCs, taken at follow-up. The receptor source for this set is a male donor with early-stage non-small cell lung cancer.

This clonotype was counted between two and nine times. The CDR3 DNA reads as TGTGCCAGCAGCAGACCGGGACAGGGGGCGGATACTGAAGCTTTCTTT. Residues: CASSRPGQGADTEAFF. The genes are TRBV5-4 and TRBJ1-1; 12 nucleotides match TRBD1. J gave up 5 bases and V 4 bases, and 9 bases lay outside the gene matches. Per the germline V gene, CDR1 is SGHNT and CDR2 is YYREEE (reference sequence). The CDR3 runs 16 residues.

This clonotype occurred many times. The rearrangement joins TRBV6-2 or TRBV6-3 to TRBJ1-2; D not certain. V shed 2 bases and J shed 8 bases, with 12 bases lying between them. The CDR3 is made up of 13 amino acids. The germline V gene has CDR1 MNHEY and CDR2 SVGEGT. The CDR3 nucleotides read TGTGCCAGCAGTTACAGTTCGTTTGACGGCTACACCTTC. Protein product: CASSYSSFDGYTF.

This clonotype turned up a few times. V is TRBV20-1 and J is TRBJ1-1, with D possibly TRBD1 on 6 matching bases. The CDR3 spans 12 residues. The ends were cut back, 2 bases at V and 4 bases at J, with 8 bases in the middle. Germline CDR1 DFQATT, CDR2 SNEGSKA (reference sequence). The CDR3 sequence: CSARLTGTEAFF. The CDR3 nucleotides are TGCAGTGCTAGATTGACAGGCACTGAAGCTTTCTTT.

The CDR3 region has the DNA TGTGCCAGTAGTATAGGCCTAACGGGGAACTCCTACAATGAGCAGTTCTTC. Its protein product is CASSIGLTGNSYNEQFF. V usage is TRBV19 and J usage is TRBJ2-1, with D possibly matching TRBD2 (5 bases). The CDR3 has 17 residues. The germline V gene has CDR1 LNHDA and CDR2 SQIVND (reference sequence). The V end lost 1 base, the J end lost 0 bases, and 13 bases lay between the germline ends. The full variable domain, with the rest looked up from reference TRBV19 and TRBJ2-1, is DGGITQSPKYLFRKEGQNVTLSCEQNLNHDAMYWYRQDPGQGLRLIYYSQIVNDFQKGDIAEGYSVSREKKESFPLTVTSAQKNPTAFYLCASSIGLTGNSYNEQFFGPGTRLTVL.

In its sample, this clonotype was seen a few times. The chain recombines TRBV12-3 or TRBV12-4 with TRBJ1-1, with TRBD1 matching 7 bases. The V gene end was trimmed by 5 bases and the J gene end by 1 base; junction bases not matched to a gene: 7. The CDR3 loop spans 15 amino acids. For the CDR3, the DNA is TGTGCCAGCAGTCCTACAGGGGCGAGGAACACTGAAGCTTTCTTT. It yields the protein CASSPTGARNTEAFF.

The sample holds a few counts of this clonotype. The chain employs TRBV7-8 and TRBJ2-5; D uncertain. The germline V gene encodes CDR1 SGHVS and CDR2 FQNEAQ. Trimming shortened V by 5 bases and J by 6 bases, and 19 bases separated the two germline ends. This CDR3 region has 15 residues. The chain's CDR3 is CASSPRNYRAQTQYF. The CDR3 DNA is TGTGCCAGCAGCCCTCGGAACTACCGGGCCCAGACCCAGTACTTC. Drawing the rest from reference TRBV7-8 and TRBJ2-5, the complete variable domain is GAGVSQSPRYKVAKRGQDVALRCDPISGHVSLFWYQQALGQGPEFLTYFQNEAQLDKSGLPSDRFFAERPEGSVSTLKIQRTQQEDSAVYLCASSPRNYRAQTQYFGPGTRLLVL.

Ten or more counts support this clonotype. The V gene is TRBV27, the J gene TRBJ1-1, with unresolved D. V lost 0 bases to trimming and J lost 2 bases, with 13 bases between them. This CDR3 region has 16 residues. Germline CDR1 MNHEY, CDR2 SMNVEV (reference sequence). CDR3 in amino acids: CASSLSVGVLNTEAFF. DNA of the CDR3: TGTGCCAGCAGTTTATCTGTGGGAGTTCTTAACACTGAAGCTTTCTTT.

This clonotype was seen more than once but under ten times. In DNA form, the CDR3 reads TGTGCCAGCAGCCAGATTCAAGAGACCCAGTACTTC. This translates into CASSQIQETQYF. V is TRBV3-1 and J is TRBJ2-5; D is unresolved. CDR1 and CDR2 (germline): LGHDT, YNNKEL (reference sequence). The V and J ends lost 3 bases and 2 bases respectively, with 4 bases between them. The CDR3 sequence is 12 residues long.

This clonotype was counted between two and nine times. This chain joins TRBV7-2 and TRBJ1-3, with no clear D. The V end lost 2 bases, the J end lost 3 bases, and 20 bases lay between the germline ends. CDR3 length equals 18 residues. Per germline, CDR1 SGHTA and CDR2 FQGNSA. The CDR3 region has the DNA TGTGCCAGCAGCTTAAAAGGCCTTGGAAGGACGAGTGGAAACACCATATATTTT. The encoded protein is CASSLKGLGRTSGNTIYF.

DNA for the CDR3: TGCGCCAGCAGCCTAGGAGTTAATCCGGGCTCCTACAATGAGCAGTTCTTC. Amino acids: CASSLGVNPGSYNEQFF. The J gene is TRBJ2-1, the V gene TRBV4-1; D gene uncertain. Germline values: CDR1 MGHRA, CDR2 YSYEKL. V was shortened by 4 bases and J by 0 bases, with 16 bases between the two germline ends. The CDR3 spans 17 residues.

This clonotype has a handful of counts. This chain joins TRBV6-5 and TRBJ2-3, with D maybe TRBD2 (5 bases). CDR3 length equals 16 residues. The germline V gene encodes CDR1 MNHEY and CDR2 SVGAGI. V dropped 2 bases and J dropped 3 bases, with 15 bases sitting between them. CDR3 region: CASSYTDSRGTDTQYF. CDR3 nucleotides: TGTGCCAGCAGTTACACGGACTCCCGAGGGACAGATACGCAGTATTTT.

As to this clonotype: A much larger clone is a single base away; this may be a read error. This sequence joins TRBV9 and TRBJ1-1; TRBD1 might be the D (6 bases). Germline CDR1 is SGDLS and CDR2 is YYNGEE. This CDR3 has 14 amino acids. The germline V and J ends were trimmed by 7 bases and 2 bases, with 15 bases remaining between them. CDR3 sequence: CASGREQGNTEAFF. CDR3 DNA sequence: TGTGCCAGCGGCCGTGAACAGGGCAACACTGAAGCTTTCTTT.

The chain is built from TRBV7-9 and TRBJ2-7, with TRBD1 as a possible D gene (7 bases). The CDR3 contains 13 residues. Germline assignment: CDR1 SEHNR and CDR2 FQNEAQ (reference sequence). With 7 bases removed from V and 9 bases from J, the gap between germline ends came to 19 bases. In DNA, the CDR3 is TGTGCCAGCACCCCCGACGGGGGACAGATGCAGTACTTC. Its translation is CASTPDGGQMQYF.

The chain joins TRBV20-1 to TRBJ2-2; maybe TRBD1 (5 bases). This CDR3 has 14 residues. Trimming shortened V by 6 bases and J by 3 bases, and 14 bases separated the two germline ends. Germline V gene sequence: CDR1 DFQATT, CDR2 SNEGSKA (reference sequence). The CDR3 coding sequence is TGCAGTGCCCCCTACCTGACAGACACCGGGGAGCTGTTTTTT. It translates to CSAPYLTDTGELFF.

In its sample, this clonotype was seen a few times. CDR3 residues: CALGTSGASTDTQYF. The CDR3 nucleotides read TGTGCCCTTGGGACTAGCGGAGCCAGCACAGATACGCAGTATTTT. The chain uses TRBV10-3 and TRBJ2-3, with 11 bases lining up with TRBD2. This CDR3 comprises 15 residues. V lost 11 bases, J lost 0 bases, and 7 bases stayed unmatched. The germline V gene has CDR1 ENHRY and CDR2 SYGVKD.

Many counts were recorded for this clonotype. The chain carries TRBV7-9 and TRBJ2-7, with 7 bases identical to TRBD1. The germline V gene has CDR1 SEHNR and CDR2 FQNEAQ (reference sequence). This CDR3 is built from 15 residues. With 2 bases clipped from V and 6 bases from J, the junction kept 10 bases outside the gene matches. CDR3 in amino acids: CASSLWDSAPGEQYF. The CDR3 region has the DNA TGTGCCAGCAGCTTATGGGACAGTGCGCCTGGCGAGCAGTACTTC.

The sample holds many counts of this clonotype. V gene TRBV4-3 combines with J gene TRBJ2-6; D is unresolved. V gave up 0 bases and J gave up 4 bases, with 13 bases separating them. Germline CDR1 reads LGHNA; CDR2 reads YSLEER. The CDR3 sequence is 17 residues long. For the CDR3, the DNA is TGCGCCAGCAGCCAAGAACTCACCCCGCCCGGGGCCAACGTCCTGACTTTC. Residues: CASSQELTPPGANVLTF.

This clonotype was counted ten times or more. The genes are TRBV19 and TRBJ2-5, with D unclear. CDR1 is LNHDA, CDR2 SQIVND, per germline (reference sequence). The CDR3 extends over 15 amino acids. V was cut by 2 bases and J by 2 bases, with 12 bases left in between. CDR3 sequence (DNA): TGTGCCAGTAGTATAATGGGCCAGCCGCAAGAGACCCAGTACTTC. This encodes CASSIMGQPQETQYF.

This CDR3 reads CASSRSGGTGGTKNIQYF. DNA for the CDR3: TGTGCCAGCAGCCGCTCCGGTGGGACAGGGGGCACCAAAAACATTCAGTACTTC. The chain joins TRBV7-9 to TRBJ2-4; 12 nucleotides match TRBD1. Germline V gene sequence: CDR1 SEHNR, CDR2 FQNEAQ (reference sequence). The CDR3 runs to 18 residues. Losses at the gene ends were 5 bases for V and 2 bases for J; bases not matched to a gene: 10.

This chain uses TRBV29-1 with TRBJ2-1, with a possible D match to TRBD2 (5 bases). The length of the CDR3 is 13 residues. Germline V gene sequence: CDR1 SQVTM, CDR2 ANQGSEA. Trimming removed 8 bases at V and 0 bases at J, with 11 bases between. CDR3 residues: CSSTRVSYNEQFF. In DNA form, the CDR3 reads TGCAGCAGTACTAGAGTCTCCTACAATGAGCAGTTCTTC.

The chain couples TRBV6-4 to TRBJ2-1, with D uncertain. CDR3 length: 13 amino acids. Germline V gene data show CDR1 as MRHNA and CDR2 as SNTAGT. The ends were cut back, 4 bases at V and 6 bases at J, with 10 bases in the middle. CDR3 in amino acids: CASSVWAGNEQFF. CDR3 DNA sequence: TGTGCCAGCAGTGTCTGGGCCGGCAATGAGCAGTTCTTC.

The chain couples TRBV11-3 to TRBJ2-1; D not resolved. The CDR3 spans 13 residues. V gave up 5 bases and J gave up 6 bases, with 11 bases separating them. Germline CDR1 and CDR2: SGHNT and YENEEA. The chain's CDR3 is CASSKTDFNEQFF. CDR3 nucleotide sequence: TGTGCCAGCAGCAAGACGGATTTCAATGAGCAGTTCTTC.

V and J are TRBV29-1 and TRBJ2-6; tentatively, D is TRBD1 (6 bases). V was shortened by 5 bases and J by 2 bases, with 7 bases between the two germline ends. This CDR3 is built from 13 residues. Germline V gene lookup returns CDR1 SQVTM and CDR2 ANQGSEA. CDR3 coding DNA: TGCAGCGTTAGGACAGCTGGGGCCAACGTCCTGACTTTC. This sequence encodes CSVRTAGANVLTF.

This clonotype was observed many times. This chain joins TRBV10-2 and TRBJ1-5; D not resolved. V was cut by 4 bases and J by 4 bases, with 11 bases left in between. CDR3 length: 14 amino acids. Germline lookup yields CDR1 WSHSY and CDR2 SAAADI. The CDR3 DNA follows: TGCGCCAGCAGTGTCGCAGGCGGAAATCAGCCCCAGCATTTT. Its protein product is CASSVAGGNQPQHF.

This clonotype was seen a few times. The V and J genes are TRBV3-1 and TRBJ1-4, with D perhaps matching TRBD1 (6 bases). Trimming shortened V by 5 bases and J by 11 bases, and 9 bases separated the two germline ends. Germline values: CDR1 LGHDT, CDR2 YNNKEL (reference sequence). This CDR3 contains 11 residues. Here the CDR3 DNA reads TGTGCCAGCAGCGAACAGGGCAAACTGTTTTTT. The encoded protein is CASSEQGKLFF.

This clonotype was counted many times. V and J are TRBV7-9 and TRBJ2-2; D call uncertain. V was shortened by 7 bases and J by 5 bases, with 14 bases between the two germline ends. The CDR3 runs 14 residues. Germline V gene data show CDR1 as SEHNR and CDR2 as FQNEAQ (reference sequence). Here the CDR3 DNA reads TGTGCCAGCAAAGAGGCTTCGGAGACCGGGGAGCTGTTTTTT. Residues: CASKEASETGELFF. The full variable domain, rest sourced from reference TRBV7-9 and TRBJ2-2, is DTGVSQNPRHKITKRGQNVTFRCDPISEHNRLYWYRQTLGQGPEFLTYFQNEAQLEKSRLLSDRFSAERPKGSFSTLEIQRTEQGDSAMYLCASKEASETGELFFGEGSRLTVL.

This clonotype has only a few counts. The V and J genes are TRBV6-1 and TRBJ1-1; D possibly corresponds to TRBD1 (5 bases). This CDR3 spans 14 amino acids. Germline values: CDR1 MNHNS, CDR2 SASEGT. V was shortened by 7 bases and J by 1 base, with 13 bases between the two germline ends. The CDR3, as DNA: TGTGCCAGCACTACGGGACGGCAGAACACTGAAGCTTTCTTT. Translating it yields CASTTGRQNTEAFF.

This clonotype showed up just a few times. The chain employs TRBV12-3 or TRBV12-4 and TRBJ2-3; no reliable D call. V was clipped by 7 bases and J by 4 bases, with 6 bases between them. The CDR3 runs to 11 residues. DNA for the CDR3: TGTGCCAGCACGAAGGCAGATACGCAGTATTTT. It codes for CASTKADTQYF.

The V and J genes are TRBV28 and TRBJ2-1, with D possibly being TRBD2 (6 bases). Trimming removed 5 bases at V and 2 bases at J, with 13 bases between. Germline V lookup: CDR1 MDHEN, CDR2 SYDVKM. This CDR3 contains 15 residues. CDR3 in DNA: TGTGCCAGCAGTATCAGACTAGGCACCTACAATGAGCAGTTCTTC. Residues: CASSIRLGTYNEQFF.

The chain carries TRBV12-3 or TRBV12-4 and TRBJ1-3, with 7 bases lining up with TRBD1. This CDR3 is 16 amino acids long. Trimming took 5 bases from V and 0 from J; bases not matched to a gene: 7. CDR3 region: CASSPRDSFSGNTIYF. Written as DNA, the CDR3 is TGTGCCAGCAGTCCCCGGGACAGCTTCTCTGGAAACACCATATATTTT.

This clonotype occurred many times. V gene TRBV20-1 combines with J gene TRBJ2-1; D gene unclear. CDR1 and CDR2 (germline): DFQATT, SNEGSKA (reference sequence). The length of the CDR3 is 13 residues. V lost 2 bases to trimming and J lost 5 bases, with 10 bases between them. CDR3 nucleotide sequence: TGCAGTGCTAGATCCCGTCTAAACAATGAGCAGTTCTTC. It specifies CSARSRLNNEQFF.

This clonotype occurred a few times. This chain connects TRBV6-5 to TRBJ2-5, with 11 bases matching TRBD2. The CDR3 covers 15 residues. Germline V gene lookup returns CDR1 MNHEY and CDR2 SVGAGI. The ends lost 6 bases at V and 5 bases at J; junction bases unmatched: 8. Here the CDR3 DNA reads TGTGCCAGCAGCTACGGGACTAGCGGATGGGAGACCCAGTACTTC. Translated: CASSYGTSGWETQYF.